The present T cell receptor beta chain was sequenced within a study of blood T cell repertoires in COVID-19 (dated by TCRdb to 2020 to 2021). The study in broad terms: Samples covering the acute and convalescent phases of COVID-19 were provided by collaborators in the United States, Italy and Spain. The prospective study material was composed of cDNA or gDNA derived from T cells, B-cell-depleted T cells, or PBMCs. Subjects who had been exposed to COVID-19, were actively infected with it, or had recovered from it provided the deeply sampled blood TCRbeta repertoires that made up the dataset. The repertoires were released in a freely available public database meant as a resource for research on the immune response to SARS-CoV-2. The samples were drawn from two sources: the first 160 participants of the ongoing ImmuneRACE study, and 950 to 1,500 subjects contributed by 6 global collaborators. Nearly every sample came with metadata listing a de-identified subject ID, COVID-19 status, age in years and sex. HLA class I and class II types, where available, came from metadata supplied by the sample provider rather than from assay-based typing. Study-wide findings and limitations: The amount of clinical and demographic metadata varied by source and participant and was provided uncurated.

TCRbeta CDR3 regions were amplified from genomic DNA by means of the immunoSEQ Assay, a bias-controlled multiplex PCR. The original pipeline was this. The number of nucleated cells in each sample was estimated by amplification of reference gene primers within the assay. To quantify the absolute abundance of each unique TCRbeta CDR3 rearrangement, sequence reads were collapsed and filtered. For each sample, productive Simpson clonality was calculated by taking the square root of Simpson's diversity index across productive rearrangements. This is the immuneACCESS table as TCRdb keeps it, with only in-frame sequences that have V and J called. A part of the clones is gone; compared with another copy, unresolved V genes explain less than half, and the rest is unexplained. The V and J calls and clone size come from that table; D and trimming were worked out from the DNA. The sample records some 97,000 clones, 80% to 95% of which are singletons. Around 5.7% of the sample comes from the top ten.

The germline V gene (reference sequence) yields MNHNY for CDR1 and SVGAGI for CDR2. Trimming leaves V shorter by 5 bases and J shorter by 4 bases, with the junction holding 9 bases beyond the gene matches. The CDR3 covers 15 residues, taking in both the cysteine and the phenylalanine. CDR3 DNA only is kept here, 45 bases in frame from base 1. In the case of this clone: Its antigen specificity is not known. Per-base quality was not reported, and no clone a single base away is much larger than it.

Whole blood was collected in K2EDTA tubes by collaborating institutions according to the institutions' own protocols. For TCRbeta analysis, collaborator samples were shipped as frozen whole blood, as isolated PBMCs, or as DNA extracted from either sample type. This TCR came from a man between 65 and 85 years old with acute or convalescent COVID-19. The sequencing input was peripheral blood. The chain is assembled from TRBV6-6 and TRBJ1-1; TRBD1 aligns with 8 central bases. The CDR3 sequence is CASSETTGGSTEAFF. The nucleotide sequence is TGTGCCAGCAGTGAGACCACAGGGGGAAGCACTGAAGCTTTCTTT.